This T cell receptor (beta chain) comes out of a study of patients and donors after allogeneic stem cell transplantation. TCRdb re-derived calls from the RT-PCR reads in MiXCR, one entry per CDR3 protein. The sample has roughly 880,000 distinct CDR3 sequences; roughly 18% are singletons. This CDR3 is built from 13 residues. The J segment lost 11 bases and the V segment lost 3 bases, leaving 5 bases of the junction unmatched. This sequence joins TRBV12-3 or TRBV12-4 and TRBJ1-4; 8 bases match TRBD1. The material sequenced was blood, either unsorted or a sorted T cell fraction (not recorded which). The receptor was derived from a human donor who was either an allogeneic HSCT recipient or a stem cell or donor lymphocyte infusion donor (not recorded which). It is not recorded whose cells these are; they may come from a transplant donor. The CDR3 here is CASSFAGQEKLFF. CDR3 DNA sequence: TGTGCCAGCAGTTTTGCGGGACAGGAGAAACTGTTTTTT.